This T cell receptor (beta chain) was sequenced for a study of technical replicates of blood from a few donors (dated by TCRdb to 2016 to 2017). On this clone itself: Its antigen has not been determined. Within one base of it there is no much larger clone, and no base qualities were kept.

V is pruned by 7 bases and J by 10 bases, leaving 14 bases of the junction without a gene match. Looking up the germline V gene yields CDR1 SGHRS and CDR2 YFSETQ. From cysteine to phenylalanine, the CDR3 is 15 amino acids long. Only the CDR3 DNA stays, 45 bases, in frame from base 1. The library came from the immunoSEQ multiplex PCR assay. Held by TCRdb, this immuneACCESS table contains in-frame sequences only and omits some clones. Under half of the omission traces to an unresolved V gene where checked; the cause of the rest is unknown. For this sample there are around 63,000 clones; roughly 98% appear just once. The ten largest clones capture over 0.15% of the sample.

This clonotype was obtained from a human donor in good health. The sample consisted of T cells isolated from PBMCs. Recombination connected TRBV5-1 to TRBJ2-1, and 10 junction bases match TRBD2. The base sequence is TGCGCCAGCTCGGCAACTAGCGGGGCCCATAGGGAGCAGTTCTTC. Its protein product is CASSATSGAHREQFF.